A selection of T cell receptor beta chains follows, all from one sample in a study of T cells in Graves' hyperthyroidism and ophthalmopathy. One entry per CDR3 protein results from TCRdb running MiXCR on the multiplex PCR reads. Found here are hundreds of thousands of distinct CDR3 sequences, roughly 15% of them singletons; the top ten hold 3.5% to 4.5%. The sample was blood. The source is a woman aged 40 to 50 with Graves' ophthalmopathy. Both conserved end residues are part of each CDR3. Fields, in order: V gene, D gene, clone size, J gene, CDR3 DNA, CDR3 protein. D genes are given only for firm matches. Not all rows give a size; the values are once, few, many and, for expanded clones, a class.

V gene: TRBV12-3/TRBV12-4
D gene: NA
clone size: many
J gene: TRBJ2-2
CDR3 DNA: TGTGCCAGCAGTCCAGGGGTCCTCGGGGAGCTGTTTTTT
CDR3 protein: CASSPGVLGELFF

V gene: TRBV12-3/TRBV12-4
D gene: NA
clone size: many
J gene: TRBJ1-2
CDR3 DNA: TGTGCCAGCAGTTTGGCCATGACAGGCCATGGCTACACCTTC
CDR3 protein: CASSLAMTGHGYTF

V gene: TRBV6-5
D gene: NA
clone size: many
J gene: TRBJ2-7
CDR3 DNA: TGTGCCAGCAGTTACCCACAGGATGGAGAGCAGTACTTC
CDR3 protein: CASSYPQDGEQYF

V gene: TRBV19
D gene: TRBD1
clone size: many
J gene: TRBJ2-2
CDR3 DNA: TGTGCCAGTAGTATAGGCGGGACAGGGATCACCGGGGAGCTGTTTTTT
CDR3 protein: CASSIGGTGITGELFF

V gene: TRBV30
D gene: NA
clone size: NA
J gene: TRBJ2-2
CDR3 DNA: TGTGCCTCATTCCCCTCTAGCACCGGGGAGCTGTTTTTT
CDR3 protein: CASFPSSTGELFF

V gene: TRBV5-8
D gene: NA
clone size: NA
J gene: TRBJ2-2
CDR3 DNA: TGTGCCAGCAGCTTGGCCGGTATAGCTGACACCGGGGAGCTGTTTTTT
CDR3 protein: CASSLAGIADTGELFF

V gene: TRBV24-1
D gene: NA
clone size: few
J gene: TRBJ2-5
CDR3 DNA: TGTGCCACCGGAGATGGAGCCCAAGAGACCCAGTACTTC
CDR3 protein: CATGDGAQETQYF

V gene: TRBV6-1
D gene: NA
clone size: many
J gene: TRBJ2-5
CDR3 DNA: TGTGCCAGCAGCGGGATAGAAGAGACCCAGTACTTC
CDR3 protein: CASSGIEETQYF

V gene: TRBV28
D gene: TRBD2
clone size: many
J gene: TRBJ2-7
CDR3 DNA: TGTGCCAGCACGGGAGGGCTCGAATCGTCCTACGAGCAGTACTTC
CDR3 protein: CASTGGLESSYEQYF

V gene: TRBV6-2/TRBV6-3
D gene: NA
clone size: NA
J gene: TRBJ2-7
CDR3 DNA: TGTGCCAGCAGTTACTATCCTAGCTATTACGAGCAGTACTTC
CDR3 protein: CASSYYPSYYEQYF

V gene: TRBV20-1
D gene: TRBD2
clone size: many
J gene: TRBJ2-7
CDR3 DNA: TGCAGTGCCCATTCTAGCGGGGTCTCCTACGAGCAGTACTTC
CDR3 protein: CSAHSSGVSYEQYF

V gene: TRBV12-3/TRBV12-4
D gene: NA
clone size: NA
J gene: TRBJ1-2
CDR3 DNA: TGTGCCAGCAGTCCCACCGACAGGACGAACTATGGCTACACCTTC
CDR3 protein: CASSPTDRTNYGYTF

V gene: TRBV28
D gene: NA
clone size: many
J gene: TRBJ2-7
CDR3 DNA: TGTGCCAGCACCGATCTACAGGGCACCTCCTACGAGCAGTACTTC
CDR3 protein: CASTDLQGTSYEQYF

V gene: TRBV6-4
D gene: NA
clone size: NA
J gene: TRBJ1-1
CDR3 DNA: TGTGCCAGCAGAACCAACAGGCTGAACACTGAAGCTTTCTTT
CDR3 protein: CASRTNRLNTEAFF

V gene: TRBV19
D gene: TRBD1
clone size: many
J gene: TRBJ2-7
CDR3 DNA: TGTGCCAGTAGTGTTGACAGGGCCGCCTACGAGCAGTACTTC
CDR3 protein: CASSVDRAAYEQYF